Described below is a single T cell receptor (beta chain) sequence and its context. This sample was included in a study of blood T cell repertoires in COVID-19. Across the whole study: Samples taken during acute and convalescent COVID-19 were collected in the United States, Italy and Spain.

Profiling relied on immunoSEQ multiplex PCR, and the TCRdb table lists in-frame clones only, not all of them. The data show 100,000 or so clones, with about nine tenths seen just once and around 5.7% held by the top ten. Germline CDR1 SGHDT, CDR2 YYEEEE. The length of the CDR3 is 17 residues. V gave up 1 base and J gave up 0 bases; unmatched junction bases: 6. Source material: peripheral blood. The origin of this receptor is a man in his sixties or seventies with acute or convalescent COVID-19. The V gene is TRBV5-6, the J gene TRBJ1-3; 8 nucleotides match TRBD1. The CDR3 spells CASSLTGTGLSGNTIYF. DNA of the CDR3: TGTGCCAGCAGCTTGACCGGGACAGGACTCTCTGGAAACACCATATATTTT.